This entry describes one TCR beta chain. No antigen is known for it. This record comes from a study of cytomegalovirus exposure and HLA in healthy donors. Overall study findings and caveats: For TCR beta chains, V- and J-gene trimming was later linked to a missense DCLRE1C variant. Per a prior analysis, the majority of TCR beta V segments were productive roughly 87% or roughly 30% of the time. Common viral pathogens (according to a later analysis) appeared linked to several of the most significant clusters.

This PCR relied on a set of 60 Vbeta primers and 13 Jbeta primers. The repertoire was sequenced with immunoSEQ multiplex PCR; TCRdb's copy has only in-frame clones and lacks some. The sample includes about 120,000 clones, around 75% of them seen just once. This CDR3 spans 15 amino acids. Germline trimming cut 0 bases from V and 4 bases from J; bases unmatched to any gene: 4. Germline CDR1 and CDR2: SGHRS and YFSETQ. This clonotype was obtained from a woman younger than 45 in good health and CMV-seronegative. The chain is built from TRBV5-1 and TRBJ1-1; 9 bases agree with TRBD1. The sample consisted of PBMCs. CDR3 in DNA: TGCGCCAGCAGCTTGGTTCCGGGACAGGGCACTGAAGCTTTCTTT. Its protein is CASSLVPGQGTEAFF.